A selection of T cell receptor beta chains follows, all from one sample in a study of blood T cell repertoires in COVID-19. Using immunoSEQ multiplex PCR, the repertoire was profiled, and TCRdb retains in-frame clones only, with some absent. The table has about 190,000 clones, around 89% seen once. The specimen sequenced was peripheral blood. The receptors originated from a man aged 45 to 65 with acute or convalescent COVID-19. CDR3s leave out the opening cysteine and the closing phenylalanine or tryptophan.

V gene	CDR3 length	CDR3 protein
TRBV10-3	12	AISEGELNTEAF
TRBV10-2	17	ASSEGGLAGPINSYEQY
TRBV19	12	ASSLGHRAGELF
TRBV7-3	12	ASSSTGGGETQY
TRBV30	12	AWSRRTGVTEAF
TRBV4-3	13	ASSQGLDSNSPLH
TRBV5-1	12	ASSAGQGFNEQF
TRBV27	13	ASSGTGGFNEKLF
TRBV19	13	ASTLLAGVHNEQF
TRBV10-3	11	AIRLGQNTEAF
TRBV19	14	ASSASGTSSYNEQF
TRBV15	13	ATSGRSLGTDTQY
TRBV19	15	ASSTRQGLAGANVLT
TRBV25-1	13	ASTRTGGHIDTQY
TRBV6-2/TRBV6-3	15	ASSYNRWGRGSSPLH
TRBV5-1	13	ASSPLTVSGNTIY
TRBV27	13	ASSFQGGVVDTQY
TRBV3-1/TRBV3-2	14	ASSHPTGGPADEQF
TRBV2	14	ASSDWGFQQNNEQF
TRBV4-2	13	ASSQDPGNTGELF